One and the same sample provided the 5 T cell receptor beta chains below, sequenced in a study of blood T cell repertoires in COVID-19. The method was immunoSEQ multiplex PCR; TCRdb's version includes in-frame clones alone and lacks a portion of them. The sample consists of some 88,000 clones, about 85% of them appearing once. The sequenced material came from peripheral blood. The receptors were sampled from a human donor in a cohort sampled during active COVID-19.

The rearrangement links TRBV7-9 to TRBJ2-1; 10 nucleotides agree with TRBD2. The CDR3 loop spans 15 amino acids. Germline V CDR1 and CDR2: SEHNR, FQNEAQ (reference sequence). V was clipped by 2 bases and J by 7 bases; unmatched bases: 5. The CDR3 sequence is CASSLLAGVGNEQFF. The CDR3 DNA reads as TGTGCCAGCAGCTTACTAGCGGGAGTGGGGAATGAGCAGTTCTTC.

The CDR3 spells CASSEAPAGGRWGQPQHF. The CDR3 nucleotides read TGTGCCAGCAGTGAAGCGCCGGCAGGGGGGCGTTGGGGTCAGCCCCAGCATTTT. V gene TRBV2 combines with J gene TRBJ1-5; the match to TRBD1 covers 7 bases. The CDR3 extends over 18 amino acids. J was trimmed by 6 bases and V by 0 bases; bases with no gene match: 14. Germline V gives CDR1 SNHLY, CDR2 FYNNEI.

This clone showed up just once. The chain uses TRBV18 and TRBJ1-4, with D uncertain. The V and J ends lost 3 bases and 2 bases respectively, with 10 bases between them. CDR3 length: 15 residues. In germline, CDR1 is KGHSH, CDR2 LQKENI. The CDR3 region is CASSPGGFTNEKLFF. The DNA for the CDR3 is TGTGCCAGCTCACCGGGAGGATTCACTAATGAAAAACTGTTTTTT.

The rearrangement joins TRBV19 to TRBJ2-1; 7 bases align to TRBD1. V lost 7 bases and J lost 5; bases outside the gene matches: 11. The CDR3 is made up of 15 amino acids. Looked up from germline, CDR1 is LNHDA and CDR2 is SQIVND (reference sequence). CDR3 DNA sequence: TGTGCCAGTACCTTCGGGACAGCAATAGACAATGAGCAGTTCTTC. This encodes CASTFGTAIDNEQFF.

This sequence joins TRBV19 and TRBJ1-1, with TRBD1 as a possible D gene (6 bases). Per germline, CDR1 LNHDA and CDR2 SQIVND (reference sequence). The CDR3 spans 16 residues. V gave up 5 bases and J gave up 1 base, with 17 bases separating them. The CDR3 spells CASSPYNPGANTEAFF. CDR3 DNA sequence: TGTGCCAGTAGTCCCTATAACCCAGGGGCGAACACTGAAGCTTTCTTT.